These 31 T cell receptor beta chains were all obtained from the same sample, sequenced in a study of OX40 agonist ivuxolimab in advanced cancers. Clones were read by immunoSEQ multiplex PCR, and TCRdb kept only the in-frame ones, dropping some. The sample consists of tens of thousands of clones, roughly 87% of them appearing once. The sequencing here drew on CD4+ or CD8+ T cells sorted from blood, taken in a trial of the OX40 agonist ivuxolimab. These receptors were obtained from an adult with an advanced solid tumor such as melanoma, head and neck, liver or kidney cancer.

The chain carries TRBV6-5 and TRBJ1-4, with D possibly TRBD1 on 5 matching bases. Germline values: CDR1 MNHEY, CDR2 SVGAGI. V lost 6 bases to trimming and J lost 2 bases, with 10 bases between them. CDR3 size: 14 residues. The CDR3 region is CASSWGPTNEKLFF. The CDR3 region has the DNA TGTGCCAGCAGCTGGGGACCGACTAATGAAAAACTGTTTTTT.

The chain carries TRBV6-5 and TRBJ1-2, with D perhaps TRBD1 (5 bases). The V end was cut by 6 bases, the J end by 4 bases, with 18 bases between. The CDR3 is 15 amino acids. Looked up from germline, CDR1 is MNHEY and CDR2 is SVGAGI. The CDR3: CASSPHTGTRYGYTF. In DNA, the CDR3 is TGTGCCAGCAGCCCGCATACGGGGACCCGCTATGGCTACACCTTC.

CDR3 residues: CASSLDDGRTDTQYF. For the CDR3, the DNA is TGCGCCAGCAGCTTGGACGACGGTCGCACAGATACGCAGTATTTT. The chain joins TRBV5-1 to TRBJ2-3; D call uncertain. With 0 bases removed from V and 1 base from J, the gap between germline ends came to 9 bases. CDR3 length: 15 residues. Looked up from germline, CDR1 is SGHRS and CDR2 is YFSETQ.

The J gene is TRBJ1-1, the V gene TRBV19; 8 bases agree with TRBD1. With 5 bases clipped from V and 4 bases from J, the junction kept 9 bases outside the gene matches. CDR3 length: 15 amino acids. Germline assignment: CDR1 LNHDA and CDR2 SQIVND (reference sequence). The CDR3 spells CASSPTTGAGTEAFF. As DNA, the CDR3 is TGTGCCAGTAGTCCCACGACAGGGGCCGGCACTGAAGCTTTCTTT.

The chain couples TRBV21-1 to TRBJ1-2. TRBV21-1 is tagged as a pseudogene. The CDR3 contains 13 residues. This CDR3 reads CASSKDKGGGYTF. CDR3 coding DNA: TGTGCCAGCAGCAAAGATAAGGGTGGTGGCTACACCTTC.

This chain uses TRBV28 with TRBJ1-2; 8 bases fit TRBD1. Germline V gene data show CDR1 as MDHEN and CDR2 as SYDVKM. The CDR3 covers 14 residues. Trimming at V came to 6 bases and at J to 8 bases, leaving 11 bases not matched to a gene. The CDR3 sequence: CASRTPGGLRGYTF. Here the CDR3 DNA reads TGTGCCAGCAGAACTCCAGGGGGCCTACGGGGCTACACCTTC.

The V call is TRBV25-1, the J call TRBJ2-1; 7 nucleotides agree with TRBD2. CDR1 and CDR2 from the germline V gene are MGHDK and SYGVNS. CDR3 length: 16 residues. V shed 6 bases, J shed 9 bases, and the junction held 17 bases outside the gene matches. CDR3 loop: CASRPKSGEGVREQFF. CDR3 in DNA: TGTGCCAGCAGGCCCAAAAGCGGGGAGGGAGTACGTGAGCAGTTCTTC.

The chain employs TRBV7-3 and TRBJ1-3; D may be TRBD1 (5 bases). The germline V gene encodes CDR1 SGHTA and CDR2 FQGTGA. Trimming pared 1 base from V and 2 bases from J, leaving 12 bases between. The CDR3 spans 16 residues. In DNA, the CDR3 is TGTGCCAGCAGCTTAAATCCAGGGCAGACTGGAAACACCATATATTTT. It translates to CASSLNPGQTGNTIYF.

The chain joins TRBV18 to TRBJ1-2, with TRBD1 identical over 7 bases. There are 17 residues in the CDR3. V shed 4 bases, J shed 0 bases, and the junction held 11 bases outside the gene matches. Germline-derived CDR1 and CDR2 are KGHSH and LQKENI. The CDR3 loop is CASSLSGTADANYGYTF. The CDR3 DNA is TGTGCCAGCTCACTTTCCGGGACAGCAGATGCTAACTATGGCTACACCTTC.

For the CDR3, the DNA is TGTGCCAGCAGCTTAGTAGGAGAGACCCAGTACTTC. Its protein product is CASSLVGETQYF. The rearrangement links TRBV7-2 to TRBJ2-5; D gene ambiguous. Germline CDR1 SGHTA, CDR2 FQGNSA. The CDR3 length is 12 residues. Between the trimmed V and J ends, which lost 1 base and 4 bases, there was a span of 4 bases.

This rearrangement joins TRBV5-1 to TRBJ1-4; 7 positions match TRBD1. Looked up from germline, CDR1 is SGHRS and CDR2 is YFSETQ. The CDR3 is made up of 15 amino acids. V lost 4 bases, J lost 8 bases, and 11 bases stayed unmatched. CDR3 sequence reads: CASSDRTGIREKLFF. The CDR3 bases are TGCGCCAGCAGCGACCGGACAGGTATTCGGGAAAAACTGTTTTTT.

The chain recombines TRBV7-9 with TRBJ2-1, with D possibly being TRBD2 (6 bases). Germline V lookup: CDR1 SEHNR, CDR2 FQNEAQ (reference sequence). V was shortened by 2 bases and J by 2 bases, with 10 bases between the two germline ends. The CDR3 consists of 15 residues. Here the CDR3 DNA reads TGTGCCAGCAGCTTAACGGGAGTAGCCTACAATGAGCAGTTCTTC. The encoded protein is CASSLTGVAYNEQFF.

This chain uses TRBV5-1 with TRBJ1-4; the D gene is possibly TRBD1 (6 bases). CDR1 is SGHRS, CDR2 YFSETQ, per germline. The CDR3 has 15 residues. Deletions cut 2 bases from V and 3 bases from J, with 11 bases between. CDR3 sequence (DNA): TGCGCCAGCAGCTTCGACAGGAGTCCTAATGAAAAACTGTTTTTT. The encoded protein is CASSFDRSPNEKLFF.

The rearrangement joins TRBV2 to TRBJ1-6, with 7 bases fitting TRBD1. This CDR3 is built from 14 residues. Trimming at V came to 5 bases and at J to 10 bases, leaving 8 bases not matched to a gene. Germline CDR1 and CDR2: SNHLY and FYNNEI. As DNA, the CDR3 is TGTGCCAGCAGTTCCGGGACAGTGGCCTCACCCCTCCACTTT. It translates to CASSSGTVASPLHF.

The DNA of the CDR3 is TGTGCCAGTAGTATACTGGACGATAGAAACACCATATATTTT. Amino acids: CASSILDDRNTIYF. The chain is built from TRBV19 and TRBJ1-3; D not certain. The CDR3 length is 14 residues. Trimming removed 2 bases from V and 5 bases from J, with 10 bases in between. Germline V gene sequence: CDR1 LNHDA, CDR2 SQIVND (reference sequence).

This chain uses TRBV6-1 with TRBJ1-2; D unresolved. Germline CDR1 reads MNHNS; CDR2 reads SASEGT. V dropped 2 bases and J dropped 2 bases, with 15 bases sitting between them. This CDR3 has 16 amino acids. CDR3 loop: CASSEIATSLNYGYTF. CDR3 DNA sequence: TGTGCCAGCAGTGAAATCGCGACTTCCCTGAACTATGGCTACACCTTC.

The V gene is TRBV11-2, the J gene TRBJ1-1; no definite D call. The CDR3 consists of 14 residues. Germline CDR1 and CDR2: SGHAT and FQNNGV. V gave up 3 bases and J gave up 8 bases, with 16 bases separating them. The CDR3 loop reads CASSLASGYWEAFF. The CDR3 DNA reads TGTGCCAGCAGCTTGGCATCGGGTTATTGGGAAGCTTTCTTT.

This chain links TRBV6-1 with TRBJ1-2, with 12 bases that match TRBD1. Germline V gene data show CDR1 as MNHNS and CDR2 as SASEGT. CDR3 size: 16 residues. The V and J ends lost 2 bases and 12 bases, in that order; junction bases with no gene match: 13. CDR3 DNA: TGTGCCAGCAGTGAAACGGGGGACAGGGGGCGCGGTAGAGACACCTTC. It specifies CASSETGDRGRGRDTF.

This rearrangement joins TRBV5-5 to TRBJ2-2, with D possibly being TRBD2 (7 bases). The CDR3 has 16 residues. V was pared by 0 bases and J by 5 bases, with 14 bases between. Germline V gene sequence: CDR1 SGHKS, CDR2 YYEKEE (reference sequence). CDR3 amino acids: CASSLAGAGATGELFF. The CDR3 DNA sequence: TGTGCCAGCAGCTTGGCAGGTGCGGGGGCGACCGGGGAGCTGTTTTTT.

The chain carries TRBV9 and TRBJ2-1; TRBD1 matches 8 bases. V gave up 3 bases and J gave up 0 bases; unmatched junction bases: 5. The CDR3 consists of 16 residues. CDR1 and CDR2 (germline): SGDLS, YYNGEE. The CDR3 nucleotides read TGTGCCAGCAGCGAAACCGGGACAGGCTCCTACAATGAGCAGTTCTTC. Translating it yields CASSETGTGSYNEQFF.

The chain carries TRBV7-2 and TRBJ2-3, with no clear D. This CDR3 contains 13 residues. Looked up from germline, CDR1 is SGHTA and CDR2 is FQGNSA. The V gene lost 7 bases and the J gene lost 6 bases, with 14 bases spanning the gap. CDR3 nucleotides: TGTGCCAGCACCAGTACCGCGAGCGATACGCAGTATTTT. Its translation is CASTSTASDTQYF. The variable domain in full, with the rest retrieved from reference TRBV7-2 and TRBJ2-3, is GAGVSQSPSNKVTEKGKDVELRCDPISGHTALYWYRQSLGQGLEFLIYFQGNSAPDKSGLPSDRFSAERTGGSVSTLTIQRTQQEDSAVYLCASTSTASDTQYFGPGTRLTVL.

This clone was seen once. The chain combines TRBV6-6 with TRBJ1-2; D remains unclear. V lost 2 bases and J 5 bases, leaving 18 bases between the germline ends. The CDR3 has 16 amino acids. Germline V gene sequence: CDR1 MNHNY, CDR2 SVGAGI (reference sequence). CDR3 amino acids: CASSYPTPGSSYGYTF. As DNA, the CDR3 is TGTGCCAGCAGTTACCCTACGCCGGGGAGCTCATATGGCTACACCTTC.

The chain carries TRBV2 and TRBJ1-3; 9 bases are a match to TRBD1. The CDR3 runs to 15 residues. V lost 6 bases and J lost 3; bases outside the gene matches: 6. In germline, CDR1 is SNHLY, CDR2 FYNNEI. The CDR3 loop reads CASSPLGQGGNTIYF. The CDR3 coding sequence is TGTGCCAGCAGCCCCTTGGGACAGGGTGGAAACACCATATATTTT.

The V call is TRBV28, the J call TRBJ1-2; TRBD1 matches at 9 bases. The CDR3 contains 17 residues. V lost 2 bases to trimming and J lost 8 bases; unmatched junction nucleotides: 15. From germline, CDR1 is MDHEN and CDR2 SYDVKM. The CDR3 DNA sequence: TGTGCCAGCAGTTTACCCCCTTGGACAGGGGATAAGGGGGGCTACACCTTC. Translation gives CASSLPPWTGDKGGYTF.

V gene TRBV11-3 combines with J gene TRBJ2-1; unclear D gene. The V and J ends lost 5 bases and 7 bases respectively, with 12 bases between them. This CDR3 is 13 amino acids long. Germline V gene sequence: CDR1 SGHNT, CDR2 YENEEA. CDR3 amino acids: CASSKEMVNEQFF. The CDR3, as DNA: TGTGCCAGCAGCAAAGAAATGGTTAATGAGCAGTTCTTC.

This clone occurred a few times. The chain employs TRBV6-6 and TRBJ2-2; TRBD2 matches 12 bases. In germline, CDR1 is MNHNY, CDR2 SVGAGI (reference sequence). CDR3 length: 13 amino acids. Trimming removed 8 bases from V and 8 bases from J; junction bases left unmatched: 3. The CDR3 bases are TGTGCCAGCGAGACTAGCGGGGGTGGGGAGCTGTTTTTT. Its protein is CASETSGGGELFF.

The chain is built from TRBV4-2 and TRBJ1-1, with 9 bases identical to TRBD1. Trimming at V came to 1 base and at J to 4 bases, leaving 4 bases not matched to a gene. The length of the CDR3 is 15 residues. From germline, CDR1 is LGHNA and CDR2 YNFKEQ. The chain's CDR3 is CASSQAMDRGTEAFF. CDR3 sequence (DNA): TGTGCCAGCAGCCAAGCTATGGACAGGGGCACTGAAGCTTTCTTT.

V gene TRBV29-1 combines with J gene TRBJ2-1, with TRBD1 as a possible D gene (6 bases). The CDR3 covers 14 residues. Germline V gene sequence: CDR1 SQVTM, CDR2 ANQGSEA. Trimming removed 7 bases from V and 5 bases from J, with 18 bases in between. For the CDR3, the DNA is TGCAGCGCCCCCCGGACAGACTATAACAATGAGCAGTTCTTC. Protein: CSAPRTDYNNEQFF.

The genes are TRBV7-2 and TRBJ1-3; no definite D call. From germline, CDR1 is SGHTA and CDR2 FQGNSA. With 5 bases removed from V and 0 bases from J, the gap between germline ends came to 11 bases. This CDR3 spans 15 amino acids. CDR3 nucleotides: TGTGCCAGCAGCCCTATGCTCAGCTCTGGAAACACCATATATTTT. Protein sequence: CASSPMLSSGNTIYF.

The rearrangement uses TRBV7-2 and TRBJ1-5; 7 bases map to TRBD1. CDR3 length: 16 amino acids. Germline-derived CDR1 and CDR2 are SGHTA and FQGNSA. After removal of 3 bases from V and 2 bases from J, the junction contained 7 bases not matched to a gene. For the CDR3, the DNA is TGTGCCAGCAGCTTCGCAGGGGGAAGTGGCAATCAGCCCCAGCATTTT. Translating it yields CASSFAGGSGNQPQHF.

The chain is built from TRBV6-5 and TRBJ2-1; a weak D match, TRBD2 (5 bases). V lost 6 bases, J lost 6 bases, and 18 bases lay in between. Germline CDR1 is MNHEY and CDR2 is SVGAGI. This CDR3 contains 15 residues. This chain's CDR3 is CASRGGLAGSNEQFF. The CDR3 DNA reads TGTGCCAGCAGAGGAGGACTCGCCGGGTCCAATGAGCAGTTCTTC.